This T cell receptor delta chain was sequenced for a study of gamma-delta T cells after stem cell transplantation. TCRdb reran clone calling via CATT on the RT-PCR reads. In the table there are 1,500 to 2,000 delta-chain clones, around 50% of which are singletons. This CDR3 region has 17 residues. J was trimmed by 2 bases and V by 3 bases; bases with no gene match: 11. From germline, CDR1 is GEAIGNYY and CDR2 EKD. Material: gamma-delta T cells. This receptor was identified in a human donor. It is not recorded whose cells these are; they may come from a transplant donor. The V call is TRDV2, the J call TRDJ1; TRDD3 aligns across 10 bases. The chain's CDR3 is CACDSLTGGLNTDKLIF. The CDR3 DNA is TGTGCCTGTGACTCCCTTACTGGGGGATTAAATACCGATAAACTCATCTTT.